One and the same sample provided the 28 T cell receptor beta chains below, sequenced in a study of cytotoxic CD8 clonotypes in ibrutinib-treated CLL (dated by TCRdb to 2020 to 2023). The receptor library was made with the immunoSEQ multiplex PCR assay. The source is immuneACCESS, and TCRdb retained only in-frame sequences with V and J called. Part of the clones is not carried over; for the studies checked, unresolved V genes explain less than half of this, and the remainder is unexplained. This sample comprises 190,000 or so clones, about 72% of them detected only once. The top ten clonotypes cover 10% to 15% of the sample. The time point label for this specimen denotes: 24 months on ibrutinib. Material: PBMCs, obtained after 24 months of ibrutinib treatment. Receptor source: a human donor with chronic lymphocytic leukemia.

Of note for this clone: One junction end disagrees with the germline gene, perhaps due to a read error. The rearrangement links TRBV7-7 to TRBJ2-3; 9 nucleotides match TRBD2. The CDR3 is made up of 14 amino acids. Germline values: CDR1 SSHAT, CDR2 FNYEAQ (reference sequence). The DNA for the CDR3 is TGTGCTAGCAGCCTAGGACTAGCGTCAGATACGCAGTATTTT. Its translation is CASSLGLASDTQYF. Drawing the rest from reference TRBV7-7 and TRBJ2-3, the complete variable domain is GAGVSQSPRYKVTKRGQDVTLRCDPISSHATLYWYQQALGQGPEFLTYFNYEAQPDKSGLPSDRFSAERPEGSISTLTIQRTEQRDSAMYRCASSLGLASDTQYFGPGTRLTVL.

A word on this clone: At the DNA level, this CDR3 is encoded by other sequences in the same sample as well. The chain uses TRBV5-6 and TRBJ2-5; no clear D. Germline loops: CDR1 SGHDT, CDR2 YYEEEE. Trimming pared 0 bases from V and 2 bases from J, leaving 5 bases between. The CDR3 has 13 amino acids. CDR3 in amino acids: CASSLVQQETQYF. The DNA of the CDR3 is TGTGCCAGCAGCTTGGTCCAGCAAGAGACCCAGTACTTC.

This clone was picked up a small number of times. CDR3 nucleotides: TGTGCCTGGGGACCGCTAAACACTGAAGCTTTCTTT. Translation: CAWGPLNTEAFF. The chain combines TRBV30 with TRBJ1-1; D is undetermined. The CDR3 extends over 12 amino acids. Germline CDR1 and CDR2: GTSNPN and SVGIG (reference sequence). V was pared by 5 bases and J by 2 bases, with 9 bases between.

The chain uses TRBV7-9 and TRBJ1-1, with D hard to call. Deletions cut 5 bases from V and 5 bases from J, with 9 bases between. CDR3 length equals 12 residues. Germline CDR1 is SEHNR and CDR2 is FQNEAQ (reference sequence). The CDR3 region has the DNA TGTGCCAGCAGCCTGGGAAAAACTGAAGCTTTCTTT. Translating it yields CASSLGKTEAFF.

CDR3 sequence (DNA): TGTGCCAGCAGTTTAATTCGAGGTAGCGGGAACCACGAGCAGTACTTC. Translation gives CASSLIRGSGNHEQYF. The V call is TRBV28, the J call TRBJ2-7; 8 bases match TRBD2. V was clipped by 2 bases and J by 5 bases; unmatched bases: 11. CDR3 length equals 16 residues. From germline, CDR1 is MDHEN and CDR2 SYDVKM.

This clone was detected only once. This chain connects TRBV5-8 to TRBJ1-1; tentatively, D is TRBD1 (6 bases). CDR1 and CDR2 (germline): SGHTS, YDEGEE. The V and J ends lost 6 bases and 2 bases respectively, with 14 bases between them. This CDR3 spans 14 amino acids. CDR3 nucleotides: TGTGCCAGCATCCGGCGGGACACCAACACTGAAGCTTTCTTT. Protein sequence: CASIRRDTNTEAFF.

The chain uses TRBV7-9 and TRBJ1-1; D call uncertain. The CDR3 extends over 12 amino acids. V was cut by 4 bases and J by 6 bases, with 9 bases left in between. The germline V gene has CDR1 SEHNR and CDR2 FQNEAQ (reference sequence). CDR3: CASSSLWAEAFF. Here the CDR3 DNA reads TGTGCCAGCAGCTCCTTGTGGGCTGAAGCTTTCTTT.

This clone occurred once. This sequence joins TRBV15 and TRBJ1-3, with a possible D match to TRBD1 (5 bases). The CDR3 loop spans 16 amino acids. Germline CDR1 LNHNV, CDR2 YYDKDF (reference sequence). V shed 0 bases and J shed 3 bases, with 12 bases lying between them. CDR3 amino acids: CATSRDLAGIGNTIYF. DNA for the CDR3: TGTGCCACCAGCAGAGATCTAGCAGGGATTGGAAACACCATATATTTT. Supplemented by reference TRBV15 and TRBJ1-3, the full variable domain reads DAMVIQNPRYQVTQFGKPVTLSCSQTLNHNVMYWYQQKSSQAPKLLFHYYDKDFNNEADTPDNFQSRRPNTSFCFLDIRSPGLGDTAMYLCATSRDLAGIGNTIYFGEGSWLTVV.

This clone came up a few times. CDR3 bases: TGTGCCAGCAGTTTACTTGGAATAGCGAACACCGGGGAGCTGTTTTTT. This encodes CASSLLGIANTGELFF. The rearrangement joins TRBV27 to TRBJ2-2, with D uncertain. The CDR3 sequence is 16 residues long. The germline V and J ends were trimmed by 2 bases and 0 bases, with 10 bases remaining between them. Germline CDR1 and CDR2: MNHEY and SMNVEV (reference sequence).

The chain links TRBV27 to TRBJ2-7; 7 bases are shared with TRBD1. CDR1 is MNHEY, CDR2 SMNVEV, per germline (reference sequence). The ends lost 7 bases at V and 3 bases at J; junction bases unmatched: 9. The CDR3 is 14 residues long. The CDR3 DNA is TGTGCCAGCATTCCCTCGGGGACAGACTACGAGCAGTACTTC. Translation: CASIPSGTDYEQYF.

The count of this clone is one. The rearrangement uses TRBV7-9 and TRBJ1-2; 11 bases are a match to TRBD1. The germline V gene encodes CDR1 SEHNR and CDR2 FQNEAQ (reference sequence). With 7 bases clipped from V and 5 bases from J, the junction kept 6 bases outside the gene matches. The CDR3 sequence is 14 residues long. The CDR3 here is CASNPDRGQYGYTF. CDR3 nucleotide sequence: TGTGCCAGCAATCCGGACAGGGGGCAATATGGCTACACCTTC.

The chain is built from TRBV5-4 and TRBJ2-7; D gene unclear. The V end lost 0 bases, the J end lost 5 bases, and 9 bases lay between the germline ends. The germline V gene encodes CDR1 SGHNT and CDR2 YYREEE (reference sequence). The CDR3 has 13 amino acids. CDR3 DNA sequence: TGTGCCAGCAGCTTGGAGAGCGTCAACGAGCAGTACTTC. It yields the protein CASSLESVNEQYF.

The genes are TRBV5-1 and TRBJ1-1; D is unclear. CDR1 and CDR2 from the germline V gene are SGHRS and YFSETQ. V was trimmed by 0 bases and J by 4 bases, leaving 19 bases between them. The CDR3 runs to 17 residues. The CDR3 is CASSLVGDGWPSTEAFF. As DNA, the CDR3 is TGCGCCAGCAGCTTGGTTGGCGATGGGTGGCCGTCCACTGAAGCTTTCTTT. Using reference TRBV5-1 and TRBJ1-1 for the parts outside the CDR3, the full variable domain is KAGVTQTPRYLIKTRGQQVTLSCSPISGHRSVSWYQQTPGQGLQFLFEYFSETQRNKGNFPGRFSGRQFSNSRSEMNVSTLELGDSALYLCASSLVGDGWPSTEAFFGQGTRLTVV.

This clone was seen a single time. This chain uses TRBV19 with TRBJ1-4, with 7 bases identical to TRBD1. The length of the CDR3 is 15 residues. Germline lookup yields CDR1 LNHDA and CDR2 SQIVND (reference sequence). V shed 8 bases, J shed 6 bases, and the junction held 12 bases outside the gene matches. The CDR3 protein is CASQAQGWGDEKLFF. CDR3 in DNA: TGTGCCAGTCAAGCACAGGGGTGGGGCGATGAAAAACTGTTTTTT.

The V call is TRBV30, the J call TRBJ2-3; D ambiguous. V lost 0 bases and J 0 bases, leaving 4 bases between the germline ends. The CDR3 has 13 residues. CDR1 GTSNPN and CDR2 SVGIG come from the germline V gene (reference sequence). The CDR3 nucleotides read TGTGCCTGGAGTGTCCCTAGCACAGATACGCAGTATTTT. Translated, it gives CAWSVPSTDTQYF.

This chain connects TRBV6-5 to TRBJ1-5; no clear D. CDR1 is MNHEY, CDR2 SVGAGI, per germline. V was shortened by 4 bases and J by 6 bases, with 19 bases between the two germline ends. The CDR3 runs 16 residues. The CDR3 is CASSSTPPGVGQPQHF. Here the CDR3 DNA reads TGTGCCAGCAGTTCCACGCCGCCCGGGGTCGGTCAGCCCCAGCATTTT.

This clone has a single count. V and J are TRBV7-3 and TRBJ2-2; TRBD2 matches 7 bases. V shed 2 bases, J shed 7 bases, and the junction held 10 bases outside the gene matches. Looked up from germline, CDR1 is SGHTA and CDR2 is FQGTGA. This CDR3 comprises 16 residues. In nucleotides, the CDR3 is TGTGCCAGCAGCTTATCTGCGGGAGAGTCCAGCGGGGAGCTGTTTTTT. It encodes CASSLSAGESSGELFF.

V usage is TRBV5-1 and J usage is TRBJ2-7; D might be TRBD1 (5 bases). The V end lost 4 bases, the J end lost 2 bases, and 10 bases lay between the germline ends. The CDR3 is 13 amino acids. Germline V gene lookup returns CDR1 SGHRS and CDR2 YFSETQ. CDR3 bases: TGCGCCAGCAGCGAACAGGAAACCTACGAGCAGTACTTC. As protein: CASSEQETYEQYF. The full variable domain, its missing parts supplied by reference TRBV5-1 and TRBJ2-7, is KAGVTQTPRYLIKTRGQQVTLSCSPISGHRSVSWYQQTPGQGLQFLFEYFSETQRNKGNFPGRFSGRQFSNSRSEMNVSTLELGDSALYLCASSEQETYEQYFGPGTRLTVT.

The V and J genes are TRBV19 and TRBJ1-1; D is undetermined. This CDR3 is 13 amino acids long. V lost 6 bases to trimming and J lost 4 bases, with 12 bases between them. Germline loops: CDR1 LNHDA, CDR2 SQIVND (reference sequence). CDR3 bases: TGTGCCAGTAGCCTGGGAGAGGGCACTGAAGCTTTCTTT. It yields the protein CASSLGEGTEAFF.

As DNA, the CDR3 is TGCGCCAGCAGCCAAGTTTTTCTAAGCGGGAGGGACATTCAGTACTTC. Amino acid sequence: CASSQVFLSGRDIQYF. The chain combines TRBV4-3 with TRBJ2-4, with 10 bases fitting TRBD2. V lost 1 base and J lost 8; bases outside the gene matches: 8. The CDR3 contains 16 residues. Germline CDR1 and CDR2: LGHNA and YSLEER.

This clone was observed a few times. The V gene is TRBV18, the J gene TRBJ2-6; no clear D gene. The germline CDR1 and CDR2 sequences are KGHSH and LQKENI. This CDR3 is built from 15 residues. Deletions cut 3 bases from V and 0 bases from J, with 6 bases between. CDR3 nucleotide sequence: TGTGCCAGCTCACCGGTGGGCTCTGGGGCCAACGTCCTGACTTTC. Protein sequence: CASSPVGSGANVLTF.

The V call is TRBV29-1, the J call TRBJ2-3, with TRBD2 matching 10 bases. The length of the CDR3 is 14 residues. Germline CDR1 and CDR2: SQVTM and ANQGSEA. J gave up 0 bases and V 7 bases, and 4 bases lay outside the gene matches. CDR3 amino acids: CSGKTSGSTDTQYF. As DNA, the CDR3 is TGCAGCGGTAAGACTAGCGGGAGCACAGATACGCAGTATTTT.

The CDR3 sequence: CASSRVPGLAGPRSSYNEQFF. The CDR3 coding sequence is TGTGCCAGCAGCCGCGTCCCGGGACTAGCGGGCCCACGTAGCTCCTACAATGAGCAGTTCTTC. The V and J genes are TRBV4-2 and TRBJ2-1; TRBD2 matches at 12 bases. Germline V gene sequence: CDR1 LGHNA, CDR2 YNFKEQ. CDR3 length equals 21 residues. The trim removed 4 bases at V and 0 bases at J, leaving 16 bases unmatched.

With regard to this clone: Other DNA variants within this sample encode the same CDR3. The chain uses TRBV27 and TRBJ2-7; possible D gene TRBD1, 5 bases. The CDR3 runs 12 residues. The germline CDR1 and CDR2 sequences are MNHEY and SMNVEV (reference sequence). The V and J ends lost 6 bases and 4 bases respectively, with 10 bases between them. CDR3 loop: CASRQGEYEQYF. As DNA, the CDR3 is TGTGCCAGCAGGCAAGGGGAATACGAGCAGTACTTC.

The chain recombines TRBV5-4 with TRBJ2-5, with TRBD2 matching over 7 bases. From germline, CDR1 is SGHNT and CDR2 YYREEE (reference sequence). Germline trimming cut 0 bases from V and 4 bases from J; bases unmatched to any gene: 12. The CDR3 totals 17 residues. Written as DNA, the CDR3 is TGTGCCAGCAGCTTGGCCCCGTTGGCGGGAGTAGGAGAGACCCAGTACTTC. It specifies CASSLAPLAGVGETQYF.

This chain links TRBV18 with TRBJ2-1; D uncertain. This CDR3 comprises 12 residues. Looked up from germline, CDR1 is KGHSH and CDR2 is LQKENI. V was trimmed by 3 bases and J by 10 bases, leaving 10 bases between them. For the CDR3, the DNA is TGTGCCAGCTCACCGCCGATCCGCGAGCAGTTCTTC. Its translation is CASSPPIREQFF.

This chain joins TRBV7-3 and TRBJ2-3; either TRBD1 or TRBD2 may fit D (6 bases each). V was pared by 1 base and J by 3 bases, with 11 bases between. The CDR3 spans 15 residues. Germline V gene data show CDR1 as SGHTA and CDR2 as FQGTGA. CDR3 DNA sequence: TGTGCCAGCAGCTTAAGGCAGGGGAGGACAGATACGCAGTATTTT. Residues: CASSLRQGRTDTQYF.

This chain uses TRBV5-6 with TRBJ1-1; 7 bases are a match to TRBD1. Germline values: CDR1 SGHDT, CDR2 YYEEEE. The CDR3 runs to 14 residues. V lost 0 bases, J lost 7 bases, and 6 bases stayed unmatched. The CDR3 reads CASSLDGWDSEAFF. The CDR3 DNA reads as TGTGCCAGCAGCTTGGACGGATGGGACAGTGAAGCTTTCTTT.